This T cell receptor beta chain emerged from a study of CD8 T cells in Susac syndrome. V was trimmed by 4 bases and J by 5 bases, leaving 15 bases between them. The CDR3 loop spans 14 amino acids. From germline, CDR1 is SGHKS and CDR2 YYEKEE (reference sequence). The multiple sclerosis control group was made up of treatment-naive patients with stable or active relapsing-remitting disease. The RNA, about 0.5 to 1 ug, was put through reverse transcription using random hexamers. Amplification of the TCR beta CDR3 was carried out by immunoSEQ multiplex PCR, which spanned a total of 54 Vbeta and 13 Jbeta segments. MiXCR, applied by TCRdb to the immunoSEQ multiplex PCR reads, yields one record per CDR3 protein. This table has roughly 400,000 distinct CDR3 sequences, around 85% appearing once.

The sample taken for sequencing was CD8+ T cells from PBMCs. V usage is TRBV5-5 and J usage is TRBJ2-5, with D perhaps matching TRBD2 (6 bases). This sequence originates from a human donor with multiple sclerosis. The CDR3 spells CASSLHGGGETQYF. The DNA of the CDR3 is TGTGCCAGCAGCCTCCACGGTGGGGGGGAGACCCAGTACTTC.